The sequence of this T cell receptor (beta chain) was determined in a study of blood T cells in healthy people across ages. From germline, CDR1 is SGHTA and CDR2 FQGNSA. The CDR3 runs to 11 residues. The ends were cut back, 5 bases at V and 7 bases at J, with 8 bases in the middle. Alongside a J-beta primer mix, a sample-barcoded 5' primer served in a second PCR lasting roughly 7 to 12 cycles. TCRdb analysed the 5' RACE reads with MiXCR anew, one entry per CDR3 protein. The data contain some 800,000 distinct CDR3 sequences, 25% of them singletons. These data also formed part of another study, on T cells of mothers and their children.

The sequenced sample consisted of blood. The TCR was taken from a boy aged 5-17 years in good health. The J gene is TRBJ1-2, the V gene TRBV7-2, with D unresolved. CDR3 loop: CASSPGSGYTF. The DNA for the CDR3 is TGTGCCAGCAGCCCAGGAAGTGGCTACACCTTC.